A selection of T cell receptor beta chains follows, all from one sample in a study of blood T cell repertoires in COVID-19. The method was immunoSEQ multiplex PCR; TCRdb's version includes in-frame clones alone and lacks a portion of them. The table shows tens of thousands of clones, with roughly nine tenths occurring only once. The specimen was peripheral blood. The receptors here all came from a woman aged 50 to 65 with active COVID-19. The CDR3 runs from the conserved cysteine through the conserved F or W. The D gene is left open where the match is weak. The size field is filled for only some rows; it gives once, few, many or a size class.

cdr3_length,v_call,j_call,clone_size,d_call,cdr3_aa,cdr3_nt
14,TRBV7-8,TRBJ2-3,.,.,CASTKGSPMDTQYF,TGTGCCAGCACCAAGGGGTCCCCAATGGATACGCAGTATTTT
12,TRBV6-5,TRBJ1-1,.,.,CAAWALNTEAFF,TGTGCCGCGTGGGCCCTGAACACTGAAGCTTTCTTT
13,TRBV2,TRBJ2-1,.,.,CASIRDHYNEQFF,TGTGCCAGCATCAGGGATCACTACAATGAGCAGTTCTTC
16,TRBV18,TRBJ2-1,.,TRBD2,CASSPGGTSGRGEQFF,TGTGCCAGCTCACCGGGCGGGACTAGCGGGAGAGGTGAGCAGTTCTTC
15,TRBV7-9,TRBJ2-1,.,.,CASTSVATRQAEQFF,TGTGCCAGCACCTCCGTGGCGACAAGACAGGCTGAGCAGTTCTTC
13,TRBV7-3,TRBJ2-5,.,.,CASSRTNQETQYF,TGTGCCAGCAGCCGGACTAACCAAGAGACCCAGTACTTC
15,TRBV9,TRBJ2-7,.,TRBD2,CASSVGAGGLHEQYF,TGTGCCAGCAGCGTAGGAGCGGGAGGGCTCCACGAGCAGTACTTC
18,TRBV7-2,TRBJ2-1,.,TRBD2,CASSLVWSSGSFYNEQFF,TGTGCCAGCAGCTTAGTTTGGTCTAGCGGGAGTTTCTACAATGAGCAGTTCTTC
15,TRBV3-1/TRBV3-2,TRBJ1-3,.,.,CASSGWAYSGNTIYF,TGTGCCAGCAGTGGATGGGCCTACTCTGGAAACACCATATATTTT
15,TRBV19,TRBJ1-1,once,TRBD1,CASSTADRGSTEAFF,TGTGCCAGTAGTACGGCGGACAGGGGAAGCACTGAAGCTTTCTTT
13,TRBV5-4,TRBJ2-1,.,.,CASRQHAYNEQFF,TGTGCCAGCAGACAACACGCCTACAATGAGCAGTTCTTC
14,TRBV19,TRBJ2-1,.,.,CASSQGQDYNEQFF,TGTGCCAGTAGTCAAGGACAAGACTACAATGAGCAGTTCTTC
13,TRBV6-2/TRBV6-3,TRBJ1-3,.,.,CASSYGAARPIYF,TGTGCCAGCAGTTACGGGGCAGCGAGACCCATATATTTT
14,TRBV4-2,TRBJ1-1,.,TRBD1,CASSAGQGAMVAFF,TGTGCCAGCAGCGCGGGACAGGGGGCAATGGTAGCTTTCTTT
14,TRBV19,TRBJ2-1,.,.,CASSRRDGFNEQFF,TGTGCCAGTTCTCGGCGGGACGGGTTCAATGAGCAGTTCTTC
15,TRBV7-3,TRBJ2-7,.,.,CASSLEDTPAYEQYF,TGTGCCAGCAGCTTAGAGGACACTCCGGCCTACGAGCAGTACTTC
14,TRBV2,TRBJ1-1,.,TRBD1,CASTTTGGNTEAFF,TGTGCCAGCACTACGACAGGGGGGAACACTGAAGCTTTCTTT